The 17 T cell receptor beta chains given below trace back to one sample, sequenced in a study of regulatory T cells in long-lasting Graves disease. Arm-PCR of CDR3 regions with iRepertoire HTBI primers generated TCR beta libraries. TCRdb called the multiplex PCR reads again in MiXCR, with one record for every CDR3 protein. The sample contains 700,000 or so distinct CDR3 sequences, 30% of which appear only once. Sample time point: persistent/refractory GD, antithyroid drugs over 5 years with positive TRAb. After RNA was extracted from PBMCs, the TCR library was made from it. The sample in question was peripheral blood mononuclear cells (PBMCs), obtained when the disease was refractory, from a patient treated with antithyroid drugs. Receptors were obtained from a female donor with Graves disease.

This clonotype showed up just a few times. This sequence joins TRBV12-3 or TRBV12-4 and TRBJ2-7; no clear D. The V gene lost 0 bases and the J gene lost 6 bases, with 9 bases spanning the gap. This CDR3 has 13 amino acids. The CDR3 nucleotides read TGTGCCAGCAGTTTAGCAAGGGATGGCGAGCAGTACTTC. Protein sequence: CASSLARDGEQYF.

In its sample, this clonotype was seen a few times. The chain uses TRBV30 and TRBJ1-1; 7 nucleotides agree with TRBD1. The CDR3 loop spans 13 amino acids. Trimming took 4 bases from V and 0 from J; bases not matched to a gene: 2. CDR1 GTSNPN and CDR2 SVGIG come from the germline V gene (reference sequence). The CDR3 nucleotides are TGTGCCTGGACGGGACAGATGAACACTGAAGCTTTCTTT. Protein sequence: CAWTGQMNTEAFF.

This clonotype was seen a handful of times. Mismatch with germline at one junction end may stem from a read error. The V and J genes are TRBV11-2 and TRBJ2-5; TRBD2 matches 7 bases. This CDR3 contains 15 residues. Germline assignment: CDR1 SGHAT and CDR2 FQNNGV. Here the CDR3 reads CAGSLRRGREETQYF. CDR3 nucleotide sequence: TGTGCCGGCAGCTTAAGACGGGGGAGGGAAGAGACCCAGTACTTC.

This clonotype was seen only a few times. J is TRBJ1-1 and V is TRBV19; no firm D call. V dropped 0 bases and J dropped 4 bases, with 9 bases sitting between them. Per the germline V gene, CDR1 is LNHDA and CDR2 is SQIVND (reference sequence). The CDR3 has 14 residues. The CDR3 coding sequence is TGTGCCAGTAGTATAGATCCGGGCGGCACTGAAGCTTTCTTT. Its translation is CASSIDPGGTEAFF.

The chain has TRBV29-1 and TRBJ2-5; D assignment may be TRBD1 or TRBD2 (5 bases each). Germline V CDR1 and CDR2: SQVTM, ANQGSEA. Trimming cost V 5 bases and J 5 bases, with 15 bases left between them. CDR3 length equals 13 residues. The CDR3 sequence: CSVQTGTSETQYF. CDR3 DNA: TGCAGCGTTCAGACCGGGACCAGCGAGACCCAGTACTTC. Supplemented by reference TRBV29-1 and TRBJ2-5, the full variable domain reads SAVISQKPSRDICQRGTSLTIQCQVDSQVTMMFWYRQQPGQSLTLIATANQGSEATYESGFVIDKFPISRPNLTFSTLTVSNMSPEDSSIYLCSVQTGTSETQYFGPGTRLLVL.

This clonotype was observed a handful of times. V and J are TRBV20-1 and TRBJ1-1; perhaps TRBD1 as D (6 bases). The germline gives CDR1 DFQATT, CDR2 SNEGSKA (reference sequence). The V gene lost 6 bases and the J gene lost 4 bases, with 12 bases spanning the gap. The CDR3 totals 12 residues. The CDR3, as DNA: TGCAGTGCCAAAGGGGGAAGCACTGAAGCTTTCTTT. It codes for CSAKGGSTEAFF.

J is TRBJ1-1 and V is TRBV7-9, with TRBD1 matching 7 bases. The V and J ends lost 10 bases and 3 bases, in that order; junction bases with no gene match: 5. CDR1 SEHNR and CDR2 FQNEAQ come from the germline V gene (reference sequence). This CDR3 is built from 12 residues. The CDR3 is CATAQGYTEAFF. CDR3 DNA: TGTGCCACCGCACAGGGGTACACTGAAGCTTTCTTT.

V is TRBV20-1 and J is TRBJ1-6, with a weak D call TRBD1 (6 bases). The CDR3 is made up of 14 amino acids. The V end was cut by 3 bases, the J end by 9 bases, with 15 bases between. The germline V gene encodes CDR1 DFQATT and CDR2 SNEGSKA (reference sequence). The DNA for the CDR3 is TGCAGTGCTAGCCGGGGGCAAGTTAGTTCACCCCTCCACTTT. Its protein is CSASRGQVSSPLHF.

This chain uses TRBV19 with TRBJ2-7, with 9 bases matching TRBD1. J gave up 6 bases and V 1 base, and 7 bases lay outside the gene matches. Germline V gene lookup returns CDR1 LNHDA and CDR2 SQIVND (reference sequence). The CDR3 sequence is 15 residues long. CDR3 protein: CASSIVGQGRSEQYF. CDR3 bases: TGTGCCAGTAGTATAGTCGGACAGGGGCGTTCCGAGCAGTACTTC.

This clonotype has only a few counts. The chain links TRBV10-3 to TRBJ1-1; D not certain. V was clipped by 2 bases and J by 0 bases, with 10 bases between them. Germline V gives CDR1 ENHRY, CDR2 SYGVKD. This CDR3 comprises 15 residues. CDR3 loop: CAISEVIGLNTEAFF. Written as DNA, the CDR3 is TGTGCCATCAGTGAGGTAATTGGTCTGAACACTGAAGCTTTCTTT.

The V gene is TRBV30, the J gene TRBJ1-1, with D tentatively TRBD1 (5 bases). Germline-derived CDR1 and CDR2 are GTSNPN and SVGIG (reference sequence). With 0 bases removed from V and 5 bases from J, the gap between germline ends came to 7 bases. The CDR3 covers 12 residues. The CDR3 loop is CAWSVGETEAFF. DNA of the CDR3: TGTGCCTGGAGTGTGGGGGAGACTGAAGCTTTCTTT.

The chain recombines TRBV5-1 with TRBJ2-3, with D unresolved. This CDR3 spans 12 amino acids. CDR1 is SGHRS and CDR2 is YFSETQ in the germline V gene. Trimming stripped 1 base from V and 5 bases from J, with 5 bases between. CDR3 coding DNA: TGCGCCAGCAGCTTGAGTTTAGATACGCAGTATTTT. Encoded protein: CASSLSLDTQYF.

This clonotype showed up just once. This chain connects TRBV11-1 to TRBJ1-1, with TRBD1 identical over 8 bases. Germline V lookup: CDR1 SGHAT, CDR2 FQDESV (reference sequence). CDR3 size: 14 residues. Germline trimming cut 5 bases from V and 7 bases from J; bases unmatched to any gene: 9. This chain's CDR3 is CASSPRQGSGEAFF. The CDR3 nucleotides are TGTGCCAGCAGCCCCCGACAGGGGTCAGGTGAAGCTTTCTTT.

This sequence joins TRBV28 and TRBJ1-5, with 7 positions matching TRBD1. With 5 bases clipped from V and 7 bases from J, the junction kept 2 bases outside the gene matches. The CDR3 consists of 12 residues. Per germline, CDR1 MDHEN and CDR2 SYDVKM. CDR3 DNA: TGTGCCAGCAGTACCAGGGGGCAGCCCCAGCATTTT. It is translated as CASSTRGQPQHF.

The chain is built from TRBV2 and TRBJ1-1; no definite D call. The CDR3 runs to 13 residues. CDR1 and CDR2 from the germline V gene are SNHLY and FYNNEI. Trimming shortened V by 10 bases and J by 1 base, and 13 bases separated the two germline ends. CDR3 nucleotide sequence: TGTGCCACCCAGGTTGGGGAGAACACTGAAGCTTTCTTT. Amino acid sequence: CATQVGENTEAFF.

The chain is built from TRBV9 and TRBJ1-3; D call uncertain. Germline lookup yields CDR1 SGDLS and CDR2 YYNGEE. Trimming stripped 2 bases from V and 1 base from J, with 7 bases between. This CDR3 is built from 14 residues. CDR3 loop: CASSVGDSGNTIYF. The CDR3 DNA sequence: TGTGCCAGCAGCGTGGGCGATTCTGGAAACACCATATATTTT.

This clonotype was counted ten times or more. The CDR3 reads CASSLSGQGADEQYF. The CDR3 DNA is TGTGCCAGCAGTTTATCTGGACAGGGGGCGGACGAGCAGTACTTC. The V gene is TRBV27, the J gene TRBJ2-7; 11 nucleotides align to TRBD1. V dropped 0 bases and J dropped 5; count of bases not matched to a gene: 3. The CDR3 covers 15 residues. Germline lookup yields CDR1 MNHEY and CDR2 SMNVEV (reference sequence).